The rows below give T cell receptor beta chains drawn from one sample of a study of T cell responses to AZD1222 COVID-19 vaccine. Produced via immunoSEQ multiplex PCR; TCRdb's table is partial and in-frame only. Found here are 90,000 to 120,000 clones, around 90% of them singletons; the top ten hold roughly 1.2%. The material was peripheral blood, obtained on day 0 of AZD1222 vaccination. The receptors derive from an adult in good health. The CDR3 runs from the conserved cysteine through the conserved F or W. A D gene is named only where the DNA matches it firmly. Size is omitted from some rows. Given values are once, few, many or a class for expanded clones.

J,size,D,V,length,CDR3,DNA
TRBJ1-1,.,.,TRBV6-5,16,CASSSFGTVMNTEAFF,TGTGCCAGCAGTTCGTTCGGTACGGTCATGAACACTGAAGCTTTCTTT
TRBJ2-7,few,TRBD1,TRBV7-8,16,CASSLPLTGLAYEQYF,TGTGCCAGCAGCTTACCTCTGACAGGGTTAGCCTACGAGCAGTACTTC
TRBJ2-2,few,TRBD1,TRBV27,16,CASSLRGRENTGELFF,TGTGCCAGCAGCCTCAGGGGGCGAGAGAACACCGGGGAGCTGTTTTTT
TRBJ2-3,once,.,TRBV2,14,CASSPTTATRSQYF,TGTGCCAGCAGTCCAACTACGGCCACCCGGTCGCAGTATTTT
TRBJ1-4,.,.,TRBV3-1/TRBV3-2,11,CASSQREKLFF,TGTGCCAGCAGCCAAAGGGAAAAACTGTTTTTT
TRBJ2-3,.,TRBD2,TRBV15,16,CATSRELAGAANTQYF,TGTGCCACCAGCAGAGAACTAGCGGGGGCGGCGAATACGCAGTATTTT
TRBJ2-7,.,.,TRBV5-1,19,CASSLEFGSHHTLRGAQYF,TGCGCCAGCAGCTTGGAATTCGGATCCCACCACACCTTACGAGGAGCGCAGTACTTC
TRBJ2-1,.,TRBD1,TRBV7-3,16,CASSLKSGQGNNEQFF,TGTGCCAGCAGCTTAAAATCCGGACAGGGGAACAATGAGCAGTTCTTC
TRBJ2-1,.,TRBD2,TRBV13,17,CASSPRASGGHYNEQFF,TGTGCCAGCAGCCCCCGGGCTAGCGGGGGGCATTACAATGAGCAGTTCTTC
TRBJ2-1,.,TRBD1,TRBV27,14,CASSPGQGRKREFF,TGTGCCAGCAGTCCGGGACAGGGCAGAAAGCGAGAGTTCTTC
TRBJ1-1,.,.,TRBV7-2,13,CASSRGQNTEAFF,TGTGCCAGCAGCCGGGGACAGAACACTGAAGCTTTCTTT
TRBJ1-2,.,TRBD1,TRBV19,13,CASRGQPIYGYTF,TGTGCCAGTAGGGGACAGCCGATTTATGGCTACACCTTC
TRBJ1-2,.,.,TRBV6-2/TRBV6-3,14,CASSRYRTTYGYTF,TGTGCCAGCAGCCGGTATAGGACCACCTATGGCTACACCTTC
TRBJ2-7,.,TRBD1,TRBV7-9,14,CASSLAQGAGEQYF,TGTGCCAGCAGCTTAGCGCAGGGGGCAGGGGAGCAGTACTTC
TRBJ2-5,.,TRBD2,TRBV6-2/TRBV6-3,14,CASSRGGMAETQYF,TGTGCCAGCAGTCGCGGGGGGATGGCAGAGACCCAGTACTTC
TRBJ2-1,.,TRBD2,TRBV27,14,CASRLSGRNNEQFF,TGTGCCAGCAGACTTAGCGGGAGGAACAATGAGCAGTTCTTC
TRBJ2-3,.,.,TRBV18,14,CASSPTRSTDTQYF,TGTGCCAGCTCACCAACCAGGAGCACAGATACGCAGTATTTT
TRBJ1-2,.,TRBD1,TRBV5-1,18,CASSLAPGQGSANYGYTF,TGCGCCAGCAGCTTGGCCCCGGGACAGGGTTCGGCTAACTATGGCTACACCTTC
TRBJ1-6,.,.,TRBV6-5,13,CASSPHRNSPLHF,TGTGCCAGTTCCCCCCACAGAAATTCACCCCTCCACTTT
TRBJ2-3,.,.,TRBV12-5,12,CASGLVGDTQYF,TGTGCTAGTGGTTTGGTGGGAGATACGCAGTATTTT
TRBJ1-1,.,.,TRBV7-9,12,CAGEDRNTEAFF,TGTGCCGGGGAGGACAGAAACACTGAAGCTTTCTTT
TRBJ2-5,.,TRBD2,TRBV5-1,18,CASSAGTSGNPGQETQYF,TGCGCCAGCAGCGCCGGGACTAGCGGGAACCCGGGGCAAGAGACCCAGTACTTC
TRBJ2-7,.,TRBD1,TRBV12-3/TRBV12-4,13,CASKLGQGYEQYF,TGTGCCAGCAAACTAGGACAGGGCTACGAGCAGTACTTC
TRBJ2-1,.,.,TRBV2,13,CASSSQPNNEQFF,TGTGCCAGCAGTTCTCAGCCAAACAATGAGCAGTTCTTC